The 29 T cell receptor beta chains below were found in one sample sequenced in a study of cytomegalovirus exposure and HLA in healthy donors. 13 Jbeta primers and 60 Vbeta primers were used for the PCR. Libraries were prepared by immunoSEQ multiplex PCR; TCRdb keeps only in-frame clonotypes and omits some of them. The sample has 95,000 to 150,000 clones, and its top ten clones hold less than 3%. Sample: PBMCs. These receptors came from a man in his thirties or forties in good health and CMV-seronegative.

J is TRBJ2-7 and V is TRBV7-2, with D possibly matching TRBD2 (5 bases). The V end lost 2 bases, the J end lost 1 base, and 9 bases lay between the germline ends. The length of the CDR3 is 14 residues. From germline, CDR1 is SGHTA and CDR2 FQGNSA. The chain's CDR3 is CASSLRQRSYEQYF. DNA of the CDR3: TGTGCCAGCAGCTTAAGGCAGCGGTCCTACGAGCAGTACTTC.

The rearrangement links TRBV7-2 to TRBJ1-4, with 7 bases matching TRBD1. CDR1 is SGHTA and CDR2 is FQGNSA in the germline V gene. The CDR3 runs 15 residues. J was trimmed by 8 bases and V by 5 bases; bases with no gene match: 11. Here the CDR3 reads CASSLMTGRNEKLFF. CDR3 DNA: TGTGCCAGCAGCCTTATGACAGGGCGGAACGAAAAACTGTTTTTT.

This rearrangement joins TRBV28 to TRBJ2-7, with 7 positions matching TRBD2. This CDR3 contains 13 residues. The junction had 5 bases not matched to a gene; V was cut back by 6 bases and J by 3 bases. Germline CDR1 reads MDHEN; CDR2 reads SYDVKM. CDR3 protein: CASRRAGFYEQYF. DNA for the CDR3: TGTGCCAGCAGGAGAGCGGGATTCTACGAGCAGTACTTC.

This chain joins TRBV7-2 and TRBJ2-4; TRBD1 is a possible D gene (5 bases). V lost 5 bases and J 5 bases, leaving 10 bases between the germline ends. This CDR3 is built from 13 residues. Germline CDR1 and CDR2: SGHTA and FQGNSA. CDR3 in DNA: TGTGCCAGCAGCCAGGGAATCCAAAACATTCAGTACTTC. Its protein product is CASSQGIQNIQYF.

The chain uses TRBV27 and TRBJ1-2; 7 bases are shared with TRBD1. V lost 5 bases to trimming and J lost 4 bases; unmatched junction nucleotides: 10. The CDR3 sequence is 15 residues long. Per the germline V gene, CDR1 is MNHEY and CDR2 is SMNVEV (reference sequence). CDR3 amino acids: CASSPLGQSSYGYTF. As DNA, the CDR3 is TGTGCCAGCAGTCCGCTGGGACAGTCATCCTATGGCTACACCTTC.

The chain combines TRBV28 with TRBJ2-7; D might be TRBD2 (6 bases). V was trimmed by 5 bases and J by 5 bases, leaving 13 bases between them. From germline, CDR1 is MDHEN and CDR2 SYDVKM. The CDR3 runs to 13 residues. The CDR3 sequence is CASSTSGTDEQYF. DNA of the CDR3: TGTGCCAGCAGTACTTCCGGGACTGACGAGCAGTACTTC. Full variable domain (outside the CDR3, taken from reference TRBV28 and TRBJ2-7): DVKVTQSSRYLVKRTGEKVFLECVQDMDHENMFWYRQDPGLGLRLIYFSYDVKMKEKGDIPEGYSVSREKKERFSLILESASTNQTSMYLCASSTSGTDEQYFGPGTRLTVT.

The V call is TRBV28, the J call TRBJ1-5; 7 bases align to TRBD1. Germline V gene sequence: CDR1 MDHEN, CDR2 SYDVKM. The CDR3 is 13 amino acids. Losses at the gene ends were 6 bases for V and 2 bases for J; bases not matched to a gene: 1. CDR3 bases: TGTGCCAGCAGAGGGGGCGGCAATCAGCCCCAGCATTTT. Encoded protein: CASRGGGNQPQHF.

The chain uses TRBV19 and TRBJ1-6; D not resolved. Trimming shortened V by 1 base and J by 10 bases, and 14 bases separated the two germline ends. Germline lookup yields CDR1 LNHDA and CDR2 SQIVND (reference sequence). CDR3 length: 15 amino acids. CDR3 sequence: CASSIGQPGGSPLHF. The CDR3 DNA reads TGTGCCAGTAGTATAGGGCAGCCGGGAGGCTCACCCCTCCACTTT.

The V call is TRBV7-9, the J call TRBJ1-1; maybe TRBD1 (5 bases). Germline V gene sequence: CDR1 SEHNR, CDR2 FQNEAQ (reference sequence). The CDR3 is made up of 13 amino acids. Trimming removed 7 bases at V and 1 base at J, with 10 bases between. The CDR3: CASKGYRNTEAFF. DNA for the CDR3: TGTGCCAGCAAGGGGTATCGGAACACTGAAGCTTTCTTT. Variable domain in full (rest from reference TRBV7-9 and TRBJ1-1): DTGVSQNPRHKITKRGQNVTFRCDPISEHNRLYWYRQTLGQGPEFLTYFQNEAQLEKSRLLSDRFSAERPKGSFSTLEIQRTEQGDSAMYLCASKGYRNTEAFFGQGTRLTVV.

The chain couples TRBV28 to TRBJ2-3; 11 bases align to TRBD2. Germline V lookup: CDR1 MDHEN, CDR2 SYDVKM. V trimming: 6 bases; J trimming: 0 bases; junction bases outside the gene matches: 8. The CDR3 length is 17 residues. The CDR3 bases are TGTGCCAGCAGCTATGGGACTAGCGGTTATAGCACAGATACGCAGTATTTT. Residues: CASSYGTSGYSTDTQYF.

V and J are TRBV2 and TRBJ1-5; possibly TRBD1 for D (5 bases). Germline assignment: CDR1 SNHLY and CDR2 FYNNEI. There are 14 residues in the CDR3. Trimming took 4 bases from V and 0 from J, leaving 7 bases between them. CDR3 bases: TGTGCCAGCAGTGTGGACACTAGCAATCAGCCCCAGCATTTT. It codes for CASSVDTSNQPQHF. Looking up the rest from reference TRBV2 and TRBJ1-5 gives the full variable domain: EPEVTQTPSHQVTQMGQEVILRCVPISNHLYFYWYRQILGQKVEFLVSFYNNEISEKSEIFDDQFSVERPDGSNFTLKIRSTKLEDSAMYFCASSVDTSNQPQHFGDGTRLSIL.

V and J are TRBV15 and TRBJ2-7, with D possibly being TRBD2 (6 bases). Between the trimmed V and J ends, which lost 0 bases and 4 bases, there was a span of 10 bases. The CDR3 contains 14 residues. Germline V gene sequence: CDR1 LNHNV, CDR2 YYDKDF (reference sequence). Here the CDR3 DNA reads TGTGCCACCAGCAGAGATAAACGGGGGTACGAGCAGTACTTC. This sequence encodes CATSRDKRGYEQYF.

This chain uses TRBV4-3 with TRBJ2-5; TRBD2 is a possible D gene (6 bases). V was clipped by 2 bases and J by 10 bases, with 20 bases between them. Germline V gene sequence: CDR1 LGHNA, CDR2 YSLEER. CDR3 length equals 15 residues. DNA for the CDR3: TGCGCCAGCAGCCAAACACTAGCCTCGACAACTCACCAGTACTTC. Translating gives CASSQTLASTTHQYF.

V usage is TRBV5-1 and J usage is TRBJ2-7; 7 bases align to TRBD2. This CDR3 spans 16 amino acids. Trimming removed 3 bases from V and 5 bases from J; junction bases left unmatched: 14. The germline gives CDR1 SGHRS, CDR2 YFSETQ. In nucleotides, the CDR3 is TGCGCCAGCAGCTCCCTTTCTAGCGGACTTGGAGACGAGCAGTACTTC. Protein: CASSSLSSGLGDEQYF.

The chain employs TRBV2 and TRBJ1-2, with 8 bases aligning to TRBD1. The V gene end was trimmed by 5 bases and the J gene end by 4 bases; junction bases not matched to a gene: 6. The CDR3 is 14 amino acids. CDR1 SNHLY and CDR2 FYNNEI come from the germline V gene. The CDR3 region has the DNA TGTGCCAGCAGTCTCGGACAGGGAATCTATGGCTACACCTTC. Its translation is CASSLGQGIYGYTF.

The chain has TRBV6-5 and TRBJ2-1; 11 bases match TRBD2. The CDR3 loop spans 15 amino acids. The ends lost 6 bases at V and 14 bases at J; junction bases unmatched: 15. CDR1 and CDR2 from the germline V gene are MNHEY and SVGAGI. The CDR3 nucleotides are TGTGCCAGCAGCCCATCCGGGACTAGCGGTTTGGGAAAGTTCTTC. Protein product: CASSPSGTSGLGKFF.

The chain joins TRBV7-8 to TRBJ2-7, with 12 positions matching TRBD2. The J segment lost 3 bases and the V segment lost 4 bases, leaving 7 bases of the junction unmatched. This CDR3 has 16 amino acids. The germline gives CDR1 SGHVS, CDR2 FQNEAQ. The CDR3 reads CASSSPGLAGNYEQYF. The CDR3 region has the DNA TGTGCCAGCAGCTCCCCGGGACTAGCGGGCAACTACGAGCAGTACTTC.

The V and J genes are TRBV6-1 and TRBJ1-2; D not resolved. The V gene's germline CDR1 is MNHNS and CDR2 SASEGT. The CDR3 is 14 amino acids. Trimming pared 4 bases from V and 0 bases from J, leaving 9 bases between. The CDR3: CASSGAGTNYGYTF. The CDR3 nucleotides read TGTGCCAGCAGTGGGGCGGGGACTAACTATGGCTACACCTTC.

A note on this clone: One junction end disagrees with the germline gene, perhaps due to a read error. The chain is built from TRBV30 and TRBJ2-1; 8 bases agree with TRBD2. The V gene's germline CDR1 is GTSNPN and CDR2 SVGIG (reference sequence). This CDR3 spans 15 amino acids. The CDR3: CVWSLAGYSYNEQFF. The CDR3, as DNA: TGTGTCTGGAGCCTAGCGGGCTACTCCTACAATGAGCAGTTCTTC.

The V call is TRBV5-1, the J call TRBJ2-5, with D tentatively TRBD1 (7 bases). CDR3 size: 16 residues. Trimming removed 0 bases from V and 4 bases from J, with 16 bases in between. The germline V gene has CDR1 SGHRS and CDR2 YFSETQ. The CDR3 region has the DNA TGCGCCAGCAGCTTGGCCGGAGGGGGCAGACTAGAGACCCAGTACTTC. This sequence encodes CASSLAGGGRLETQYF.

The chain carries TRBV5-1 and TRBJ2-5; TRBD1 agrees at 9 bases. The J call may be mistaken, given a closer DNA end match to TRBJ2-7. This CDR3 region has 15 residues. Germline values: CDR1 SGHRS, CDR2 YFSETQ. The CDR3 region is CASSLATGGIVEQYF. The CDR3 nucleotides are TGCGCCAGCAGCTTGGCGACAGGGGGTATCGTCGAGCAGTACTTC.

The chain links TRBV4-2 to TRBJ2-5, with 13 positions matching TRBD2. In germline, CDR1 is LGHNA, CDR2 YNFKEQ. The V gene end was trimmed by 4 bases and the J gene end by 4 bases; junction bases not matched to a gene: 6. CDR3 size: 16 residues. CDR3 region: CASSPKLAGGAETQYF. As DNA, the CDR3 is TGTGCCAGCAGCCCCAAACTAGCGGGAGGGGCAGAGACCCAGTACTTC.

The genes are TRBV11-2 and TRBJ2-5; 8 bases are a match to TRBD1. The germline V gene has CDR1 SGHAT and CDR2 FQNNGV. The length of the CDR3 is 18 residues. V lost 5 bases to trimming and J lost 1 base; unmatched junction nucleotides: 15. The CDR3 here is CASSPSASGQGVQETQYF. The DNA of the CDR3 is TGTGCCAGCAGCCCCTCGGCGTCCGGACAGGGCGTCCAAGAGACCCAGTACTTC.

J is TRBJ2-2 and V is TRBV30; 8 bases agree with TRBD1. V shed 5 bases and J 5 bases; nucleotides not matched to a gene: 7. CDR1 and CDR2 from the germline V gene are GTSNPN and SVGIG (reference sequence). CDR3 length equals 14 residues. CDR3 region: CAWGQGAGTGELFF. CDR3 nucleotides: TGTGCCTGGGGACAGGGCGCGGGGACCGGGGAGCTGTTTTTT.

This chain uses TRBV19 with TRBJ1-1, with 7 positions matching TRBD1. Germline V gene data show CDR1 as LNHDA and CDR2 as SQIVND (reference sequence). Trimming removed 1 base from V and 1 base from J; junction bases left unmatched: 3. The CDR3 runs 15 residues. CDR3 residues: CASSIGQGSNTEAFF. As DNA, the CDR3 is TGTGCCAGTAGTATAGGACAGGGCTCGAACACTGAAGCTTTCTTT.

The V and J genes are TRBV11-3 and TRBJ2-3; TRBD1 matches 9 bases. Unmatched junction bases numbered 6, after V lost 3 bases and J lost 5 bases. Germline CDR1 and CDR2: SGHNT and YENEEA. There are 15 residues in the CDR3. CDR3 nucleotides: TGTGCCAGCAGCTTCGGGAACAGGGGGCAAGATACGCAGTATTTT. Protein sequence: CASSFGNRGQDTQYF.

V usage is TRBV14 and J usage is TRBJ2-5; 10 bases are a match to TRBD2. Germline CDR1 is SGHDN and CDR2 is FVKESK. This CDR3 has 17 amino acids. V lost 1 base to trimming and J lost 5 bases; unmatched junction nucleotides: 10. The CDR3 protein is CASSQGSLAGNLETQYF. Here the CDR3 DNA reads TGTGCCAGCAGCCAAGGCTCACTAGCGGGAAATTTGGAGACCCAGTACTTC.

This chain uses TRBV4-1 with TRBJ2-5, with D tentatively TRBD2 (6 bases). With the DNA end fitting TRBJ2-7 better, the J assignment may be wrong. The CDR3 spans 16 residues. Germline V gene sequence: CDR1 MGHRA, CDR2 YSYEKL. The CDR3 is CASSQDRAGRLYEQYF. CDR3 coding DNA: TGCGCCAGCAGCCAAGATCGGGCCGGGAGATTGTACGAGCAGTACTTC.

The genes are TRBV11-2 and TRBJ2-7; 10 nucleotides line up with TRBD2. The CDR3 spans 17 residues. Trimming at V came to 0 bases and at J to 5 bases, leaving 10 bases not matched to a gene. From germline, CDR1 is SGHAT and CDR2 FQNNGV. As DNA, the CDR3 is TGTGCCAGCAGCTTAGACCCAGCGGGAGGGCCGATGGACGAGCAGTACTTC. The encoded protein is CASSLDPAGGPMDEQYF.